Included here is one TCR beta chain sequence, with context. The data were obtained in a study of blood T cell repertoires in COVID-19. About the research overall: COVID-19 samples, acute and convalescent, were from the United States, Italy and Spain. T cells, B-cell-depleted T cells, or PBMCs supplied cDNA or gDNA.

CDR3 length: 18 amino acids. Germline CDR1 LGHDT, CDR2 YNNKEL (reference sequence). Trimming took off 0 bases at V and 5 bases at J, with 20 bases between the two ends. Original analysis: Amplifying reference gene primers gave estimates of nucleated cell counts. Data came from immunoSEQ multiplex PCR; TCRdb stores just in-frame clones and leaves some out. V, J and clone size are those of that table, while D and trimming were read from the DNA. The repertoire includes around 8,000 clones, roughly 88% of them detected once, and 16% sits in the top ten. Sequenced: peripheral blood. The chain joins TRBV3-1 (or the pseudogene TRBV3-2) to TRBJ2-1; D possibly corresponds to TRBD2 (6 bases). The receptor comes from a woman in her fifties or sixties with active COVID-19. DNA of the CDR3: TGTGCCAGCAGCCAAGAAACGAGCGCGCGGGGTGCCCACAATGAGCAGTTCTTC. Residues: CASSQETSARGAHNEQFF.